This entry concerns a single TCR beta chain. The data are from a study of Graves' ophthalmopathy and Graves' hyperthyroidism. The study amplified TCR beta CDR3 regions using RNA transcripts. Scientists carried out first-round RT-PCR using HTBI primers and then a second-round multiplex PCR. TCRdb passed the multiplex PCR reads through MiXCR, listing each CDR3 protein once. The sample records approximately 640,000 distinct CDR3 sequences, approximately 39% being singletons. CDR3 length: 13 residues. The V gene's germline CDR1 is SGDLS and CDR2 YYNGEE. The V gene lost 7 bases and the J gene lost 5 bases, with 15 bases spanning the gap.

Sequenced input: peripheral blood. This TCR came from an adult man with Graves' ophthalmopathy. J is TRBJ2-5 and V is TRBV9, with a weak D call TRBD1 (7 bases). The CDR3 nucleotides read TGTGCCAGCGTCCGGGACAGCGGGGAGACCCAGTACTTC. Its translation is CASVRDSGETQYF. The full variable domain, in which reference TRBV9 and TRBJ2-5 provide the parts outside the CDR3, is DSGVTQTPKHLITATGQRVTLRCSPRSGDLSVYWYQQSLDQGLQFLIQYYNGEERAKGNILERFSAQQFPDLHSELNLSSLELGDSALYFCASVRDSGETQYFGPGTRLLVL.